These 13 T cell receptor beta chains were sequenced from one sample in a study of radiation and T cells in renal cell carcinoma. Time point described: blood 2 weeks post-SBRT. Described treatment: 15 Gy SBRT to primary tumor, nephrectomy 4 weeks later. Profiling relied on immunoSEQ multiplex PCR, and the TCRdb table lists in-frame clones only, not all of them. The repertoire holds about 130,000 clones, with 88% as singletons. The sample was blood, taken from a patient whose treatment included radiotherapy and nephrectomy. Receptor source: a woman between 70 and 85 years old with renal cell carcinoma.

This clone was seen just once. The V and J genes are TRBV7-2 and TRBJ2-5, with D perhaps TRBD1 (6 bases). Trimming took 2 bases from V and 4 from J, leaving 11 bases between them. Germline CDR1 SGHTA, CDR2 FQGNSA. CDR3 length equals 14 residues. The CDR3 is CASSLIQGIETQYF. The CDR3 bases are TGTGCCAGCAGCTTAATACAGGGCATAGAGACCCAGTACTTC. The whole variable domain, remainder taken from reference TRBV7-2 and TRBJ2-5, is GAGVSQSPSNKVTEKGKDVELRCDPISGHTALYWYRQSLGQGLEFLIYFQGNSAPDKSGLPSDRFSAERTGGSVSTLTIQRTQQEDSAVYLCASSLIQGIETQYFGPGTRLLVL.

This clone was recorded a few times. The rearrangement uses TRBV7-3 and TRBJ2-3, with D possibly TRBD1 on 5 matching bases. V was pared by 4 bases and J by 0 bases, with 8 bases between. Germline V gene data show CDR1 as SGHTA and CDR2 as FQGTGA. The CDR3 is 14 residues long. CDR3 in amino acids: CASSSGHSTDTQYF. CDR3 nucleotide sequence: TGTGCCAGCAGCTCCGGACATAGCACAGATACGCAGTATTTT.

The chain employs TRBV5-1 and TRBJ2-3; 11 bases agree with TRBD2. J was trimmed by 1 base and V by 4 bases; bases with no gene match: 8. The CDR3 extends over 17 amino acids. Germline V CDR1 and CDR2: SGHRS, YFSETQ. CDR3 in DNA: TGCGCCAGCAGCCCTTTTAGCGGGGGGGCCCGCACAGATACGCAGTATTTT. It is translated as CASSPFSGGARTDTQYF.

The chain links TRBV19 to TRBJ1-2; TRBD1 might be the D (6 bases). CDR3 length equals 16 residues. From germline, CDR1 is LNHDA and CDR2 SQIVND (reference sequence). V dropped 8 bases and J dropped 5 bases, with 24 bases sitting between them. The CDR3 bases are TGTGCCAGTCGAGAAGGCTCAGGGGCGGTAGGGTATGGCTACACCTTC. This sequence encodes CASREGSGAVGYGYTF.

The genes are TRBV19 and TRBJ2-7, with D maybe TRBD2 (6 bases). Trimming removed 5 bases at V and 0 bases at J, with 17 bases between. CDR3 length: 16 residues. Germline values: CDR1 LNHDA, CDR2 SQIVND (reference sequence). CDR3 nucleotide sequence: TGTGCCAGTAGTCCGGGACTGATAACTTACTCCTACGAGCAGTACTTC. This codes for CASSPGLITYSYEQYF.

The V call is TRBV2, the J call TRBJ2-7; D unresolved. The germline V gene has CDR1 SNHLY and CDR2 FYNNEI. The V gene lost 5 bases and the J gene lost 3 bases, with 11 bases spanning the gap. The CDR3 runs 13 residues. CDR3: CASSFGADYEQYF. The CDR3 coding sequence is TGTGCCAGCAGTTTTGGAGCAGACTACGAGCAGTACTTC.

A remark on this clone: At one end the junction does not follow the germline gene, possibly because of a read error. This chain links TRBV7-7 with TRBJ2-3, with D perhaps matching TRBD1 (6 bases). Germline CDR1 is SSHAT and CDR2 is FNYEAQ (reference sequence). The CDR3 is 13 amino acids. DNA for the CDR3: TGTGCTAGCAGCTTAGGGGGTGCAGATACGCAGTATTTT. Its translation is CASSLGGADTQYF.

Regarding this clone: Other DNA sequences in this sample translate to the same CDR3. The rearrangement links TRBV7-2 to TRBJ2-1; no firm D call. V shed 1 base and J shed 6 bases, with 4 bases lying between them. In germline, CDR1 is SGHTA, CDR2 FQGNSA. CDR3 length: 12 amino acids. In nucleotides, the CDR3 is TGTGCCAGCAGCTTAGGACGCAATGAGCAGTTCTTC. Protein: CASSLGRNEQFF. The full variable domain, rest sourced from reference TRBV7-2 and TRBJ2-1, is GAGVSQSPSNKVTEKGKDVELRCDPISGHTALYWYRQSLGQGLEFLIYFQGNSAPDKSGLPSDRFSAERTGGSVSTLTIQRTQQEDSAVYLCASSLGRNEQFFGPGTRLTVL.

The chain employs TRBV7-6 and TRBJ1-5, with 10 bases that match TRBD1. The CDR3 is 19 amino acids. Trimming cost V 5 bases and J 1 base; bases outside gene matches: 14. Germline assignment: CDR1 SGHVS and CDR2 FNYEAQ. The CDR3 loop is CASSPNRGQGLRSNQPQHF. The CDR3 nucleotides read TGTGCCAGCAGCCCCAATCGGGGACAGGGGTTGAGAAGCAATCAGCCCCAGCATTTT.

The genes are TRBV5-5 and TRBJ2-5; a weak D match, TRBD1 (5 bases). The germline gives CDR1 SGHKS, CDR2 YYEKEE (reference sequence). V dropped 2 bases and J dropped 3 bases, with 8 bases sitting between them. This CDR3 is built from 13 residues. The CDR3 is CASSFPGKETQYF. CDR3 DNA sequence: TGTGCCAGCAGCTTCCCAGGGAAAGAGACCCAGTACTTC. The whole variable domain, remainder taken from reference TRBV5-5 and TRBJ2-5, is DAGVTQSPTHLIKTRGQQVTLRCSPISGHKSVSWYQQVLGQGPQFIFQYYEKEERGRGNFPDRFSARQFPNYSSELNVNALLLGDSALYLCASSFPGKETQYFGPGTRLLVL.

This chain links TRBV27 with TRBJ2-7; TRBD1 aligns across 9 bases. Germline V gene lookup returns CDR1 MNHEY and CDR2 SMNVEV (reference sequence). The CDR3 runs to 13 residues. The J segment lost 9 bases and the V segment lost 5 bases, leaving 8 bases of the junction unmatched. Written as DNA, the CDR3 is TGTGCCAGCAGTGTCCGGGACAGGGTGTCGCAGTACTTC. Translation: CASSVRDRVSQYF.

The genes are TRBV7-3 and TRBJ2-6; D is undetermined. V was pared by 1 base and J by 2 bases, with 6 bases between. Germline V gives CDR1 SGHTA, CDR2 FQGTGA. There are 15 residues in the CDR3. Written as DNA, the CDR3 is TGTGCCAGCAGCTTAAGCAGTACTGGGGCCAACGTCCTGACTTTC. It is translated as CASSLSSTGANVLTF.

The chain links TRBV29-1 to TRBJ2-4; D tentatively fits TRBD1 or TRBD2 (5 bases each). V was clipped by 3 bases and J by 1 base, with 7 bases between them. The CDR3 totals 13 residues. CDR1 SQVTM and CDR2 ANQGSEA come from the germline V gene. CDR3 sequence (DNA): TGCAGCGTTGAGGGGGAGGCCAAAAACATTCAGTACTTC. It codes for CSVEGEAKNIQYF.